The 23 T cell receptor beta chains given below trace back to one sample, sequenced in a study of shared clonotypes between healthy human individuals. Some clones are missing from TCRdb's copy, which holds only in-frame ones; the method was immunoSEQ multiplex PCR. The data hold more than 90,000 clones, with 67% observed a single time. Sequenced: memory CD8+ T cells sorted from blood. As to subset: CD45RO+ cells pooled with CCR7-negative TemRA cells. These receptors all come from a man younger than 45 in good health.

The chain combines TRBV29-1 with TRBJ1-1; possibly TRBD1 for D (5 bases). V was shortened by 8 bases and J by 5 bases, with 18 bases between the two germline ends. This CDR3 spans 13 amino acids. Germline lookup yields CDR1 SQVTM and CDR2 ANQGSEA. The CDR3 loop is CSPSGRVGTEAFF. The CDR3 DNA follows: TGCAGCCCCTCGGGCAGGGTTGGAACTGAAGCTTTCTTT.

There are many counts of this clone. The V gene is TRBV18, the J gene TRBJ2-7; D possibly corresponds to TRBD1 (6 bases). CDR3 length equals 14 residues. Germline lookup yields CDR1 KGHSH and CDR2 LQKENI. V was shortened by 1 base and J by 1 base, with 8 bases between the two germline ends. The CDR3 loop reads CASSPLGTSYEQYF. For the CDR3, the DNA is TGTGCCAGCTCACCACTAGGGACATCCTACGAGCAGTACTTC.

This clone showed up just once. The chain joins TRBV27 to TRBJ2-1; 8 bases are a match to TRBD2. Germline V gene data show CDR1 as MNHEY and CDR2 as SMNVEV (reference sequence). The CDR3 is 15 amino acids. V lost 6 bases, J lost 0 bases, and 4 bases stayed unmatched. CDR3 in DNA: TGTGCCAGCAGGATAGCGGGGAGCTCCTACAATGAGCAGTTCTTC. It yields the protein CASRIAGSSYNEQFF.

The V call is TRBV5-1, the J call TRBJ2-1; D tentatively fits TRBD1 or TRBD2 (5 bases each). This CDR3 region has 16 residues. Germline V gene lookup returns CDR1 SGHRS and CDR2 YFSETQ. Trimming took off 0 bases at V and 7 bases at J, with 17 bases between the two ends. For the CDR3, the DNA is TGCGCCAGCAGCTTGGTGGGACCCCGGGCCCGAAATGAGCAGTTCTTC. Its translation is CASSLVGPRARNEQFF.

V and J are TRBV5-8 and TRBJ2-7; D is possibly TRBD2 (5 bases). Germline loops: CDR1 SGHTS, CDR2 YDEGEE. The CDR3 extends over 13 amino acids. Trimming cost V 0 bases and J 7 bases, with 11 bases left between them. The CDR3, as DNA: TGTGCCAGCAGCTTGGTTGAGGCGGGTGAGCAGTACTTC. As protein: CASSLVEAGEQYF.

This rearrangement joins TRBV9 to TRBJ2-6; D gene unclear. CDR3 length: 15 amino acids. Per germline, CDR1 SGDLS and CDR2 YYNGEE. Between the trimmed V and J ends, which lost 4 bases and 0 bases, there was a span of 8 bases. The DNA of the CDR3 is TGTGCCAGCAGCTCCAGCAGCTCTGGGGCCAACGTCCTGACTTTC. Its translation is CASSSSSSGANVLTF.

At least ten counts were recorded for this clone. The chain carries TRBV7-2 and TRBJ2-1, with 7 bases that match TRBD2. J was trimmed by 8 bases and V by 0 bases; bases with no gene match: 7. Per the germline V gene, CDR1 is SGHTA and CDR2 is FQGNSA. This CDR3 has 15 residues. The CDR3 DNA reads TGTGCCAGCAGCTTAGCTCCTCGCGGGGGTGATGAGCAGTTCTTC. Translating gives CASSLAPRGGDEQFF.

The CDR3: CASSFRDRGRNNEQFF. For the CDR3, the DNA is TGTGCCAGCAGTTTCCGGGACAGGGGTAGAAACAATGAGCAGTTCTTC. The chain carries TRBV6-5 and TRBJ2-1; 10 bases are a match to TRBD1. Germline V CDR1 and CDR2: MNHEY, SVGAGI. The CDR3 consists of 16 residues. J gave up 5 bases and V 4 bases, and 8 bases lay outside the gene matches.

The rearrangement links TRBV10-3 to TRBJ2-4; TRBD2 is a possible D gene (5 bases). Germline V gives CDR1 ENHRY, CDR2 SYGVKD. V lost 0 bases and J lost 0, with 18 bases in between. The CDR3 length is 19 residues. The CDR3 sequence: CAISESNSGNTLAKNIQYF. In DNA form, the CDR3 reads TGTGCCATCAGTGAGTCGAATTCGGGAAACACCCTAGCCAAAAACATTCAGTACTTC.

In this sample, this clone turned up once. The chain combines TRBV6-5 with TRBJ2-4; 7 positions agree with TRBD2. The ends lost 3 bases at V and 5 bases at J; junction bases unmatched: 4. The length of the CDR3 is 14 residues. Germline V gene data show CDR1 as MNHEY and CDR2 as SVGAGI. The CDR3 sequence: CASSYSGRENIQYF. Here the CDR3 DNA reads TGTGCCAGCAGTTATAGCGGGCGGGAAAACATTCAGTACTTC.

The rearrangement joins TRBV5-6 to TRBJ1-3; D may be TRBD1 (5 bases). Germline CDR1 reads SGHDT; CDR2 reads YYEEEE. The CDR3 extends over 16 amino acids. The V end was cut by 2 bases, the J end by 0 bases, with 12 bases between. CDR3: CASSFGAATSGNTIYF. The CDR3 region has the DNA TGTGCCAGCAGCTTCGGGGCGGCCACCTCTGGAAACACCATATATTTT.

The CDR3 sequence: CASSWDLYNEQFF. The DNA for the CDR3 is TGCGCCAGCAGCTGGGACTTATACAATGAGCAGTTCTTC. The rearrangement joins TRBV5-1 to TRBJ2-1; TRBD2 is a possible D gene (6 bases). There are 13 residues in the CDR3. Germline-derived CDR1 and CDR2 are SGHRS and YFSETQ. V was pared by 3 bases and J by 4 bases, with 8 bases between.

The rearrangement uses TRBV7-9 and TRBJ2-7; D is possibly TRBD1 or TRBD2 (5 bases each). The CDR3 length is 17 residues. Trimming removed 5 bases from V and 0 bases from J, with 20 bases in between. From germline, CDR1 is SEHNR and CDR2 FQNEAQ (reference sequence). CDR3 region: CASSGLLGTGSSYEQYF. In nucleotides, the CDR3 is TGTGCCAGCAGCGGTCTTCTCGGGACGGGGAGCTCCTACGAGCAGTACTTC.

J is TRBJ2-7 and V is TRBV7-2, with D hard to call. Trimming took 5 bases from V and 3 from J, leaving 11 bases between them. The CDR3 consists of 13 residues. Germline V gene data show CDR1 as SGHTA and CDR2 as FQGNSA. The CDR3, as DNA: TGTGCCAGCAGCCCGTTGGGTCACTACGAGCAGTACTTC. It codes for CASSPLGHYEQYF.

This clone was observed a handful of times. This chain's CDR3 is CASSDGRDSNYGYTF. DNA of the CDR3: TGTGCCAGCAGCGACGGACGGGACAGCAACTATGGCTACACCTTC. This chain links TRBV9 with TRBJ1-2; TRBD1 aligns across 7 bases. The CDR3 is made up of 15 amino acids. Germline CDR1 and CDR2: SGDLS and YYNGEE. V shed 3 bases and J 2 bases; nucleotides not matched to a gene: 7.

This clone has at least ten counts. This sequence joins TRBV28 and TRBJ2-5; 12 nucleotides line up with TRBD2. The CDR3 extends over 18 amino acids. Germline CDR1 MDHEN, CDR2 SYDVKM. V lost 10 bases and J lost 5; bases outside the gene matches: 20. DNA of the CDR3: TGTGCCACCACGCGGGGTGCCCCTAGCGGGGGGGGTATCGAGACCCAGTACTTC. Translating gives CATTRGAPSGGGIETQYF. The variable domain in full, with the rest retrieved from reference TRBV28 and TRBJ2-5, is DVKVTQSSRYLVKRTGEKVFLECVQDMDHENMFWYRQDPGLGLRLIYFSYDVKMKEKGDIPEGYSVSREKKERFSLILESASTNQTSMYLCATTRGAPSGGGIETQYFGPGTRLLVL.

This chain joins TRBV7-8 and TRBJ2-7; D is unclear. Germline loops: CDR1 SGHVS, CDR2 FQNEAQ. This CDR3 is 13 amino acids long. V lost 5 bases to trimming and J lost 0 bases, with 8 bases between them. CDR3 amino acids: CASSPYNSYEQYF. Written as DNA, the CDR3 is TGTGCCAGCAGCCCATATAACTCCTACGAGCAGTACTTC.

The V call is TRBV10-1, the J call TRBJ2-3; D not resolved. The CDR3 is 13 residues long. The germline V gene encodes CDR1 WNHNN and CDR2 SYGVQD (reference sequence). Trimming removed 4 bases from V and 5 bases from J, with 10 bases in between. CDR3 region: CASSGVSEDTQYF. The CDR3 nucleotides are TGCGCCAGCAGTGGGGTGTCGGAAGATACGCAGTATTTT.

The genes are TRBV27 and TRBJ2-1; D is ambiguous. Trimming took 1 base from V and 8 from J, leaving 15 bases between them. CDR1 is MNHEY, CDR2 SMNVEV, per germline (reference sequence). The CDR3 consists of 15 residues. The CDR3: CASSLYETLLDEQFF. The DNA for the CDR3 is TGTGCCAGCAGTTTATATGAAACCCTCCTCGATGAGCAGTTCTTC.

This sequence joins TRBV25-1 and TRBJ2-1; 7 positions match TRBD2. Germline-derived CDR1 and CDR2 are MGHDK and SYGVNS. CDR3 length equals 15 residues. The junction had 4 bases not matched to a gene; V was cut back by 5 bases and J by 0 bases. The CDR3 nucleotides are TGTGCCAGCAGTAGCGGGATACCCTCCTACAATGAGCAGTTCTTC. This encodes CASSSGIPSYNEQFF.

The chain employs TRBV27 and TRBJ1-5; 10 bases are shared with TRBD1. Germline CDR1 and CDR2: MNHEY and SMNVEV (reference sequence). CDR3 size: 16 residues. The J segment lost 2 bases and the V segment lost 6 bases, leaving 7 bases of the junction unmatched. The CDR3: CASRKTGTGGNQPQHF. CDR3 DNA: TGTGCCAGCAGGAAAACCGGGACAGGGGGCAATCAGCCCCAGCATTTT.

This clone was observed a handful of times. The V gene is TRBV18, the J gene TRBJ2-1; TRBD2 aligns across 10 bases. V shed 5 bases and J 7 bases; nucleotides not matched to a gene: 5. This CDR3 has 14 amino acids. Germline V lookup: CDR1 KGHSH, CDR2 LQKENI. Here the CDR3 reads CASSFRAGGNEQFF. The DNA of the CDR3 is TGTGCCAGCTCATTCCGAGCGGGGGGGAATGAGCAGTTCTTC.

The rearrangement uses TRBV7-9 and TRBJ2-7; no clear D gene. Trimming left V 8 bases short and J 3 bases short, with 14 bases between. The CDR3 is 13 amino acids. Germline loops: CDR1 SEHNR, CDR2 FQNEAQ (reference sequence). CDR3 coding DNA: TGTGCCAGCGCGCGGACGGATAACTACGAGCAGTACTTC. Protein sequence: CASARTDNYEQYF.